The entry below describes one TCR beta chain. Its matching antigen is unknown. A universal primer site came from template switching; cDNA carried unique molecular identifiers. Each CDR3 protein is one row after TCRdb ran MiXCR on the 5' RACE reads. The sample lists roughly 290,000 distinct CDR3 sequences; less than 9% were seen once. Trimming removed 4 bases from V and 5 bases from J; junction bases left unmatched: 12. The CDR3 length is 15 residues. Germline assignment: CDR1 SGHDT and CDR2 YYEEEE. The data were obtained in a study of identical twins. General study findings and limits: Abundant cord blood beta clonotypes carried fewer insertions; memory repertoires showed none. Instead of following the same donors, the conclusions were based on cross-sectional statistical analysis.

This sample was shared with a second study, whose subject was yellow fever vaccine responses in identical twins.

The chain uses TRBV5-6 and TRBJ2-7, with 7 bases that match TRBD2. The receptor's source is a woman between 18 and 29 years old in good health. The sequencing input was memory (CD45RO+) T cells sorted from blood. For the CDR3, the DNA is TGTGCCAGCAGCGCGGAGGGAGGGCCACCCCACGAGCAGTACTTC. Translated: CASSAEGGPPHEQYF.